This TCR beta chain stems from a study of blood T cell repertoires in COVID-19. Study information: The United States, Italy and Spain provided the acute and convalescent COVID-19 samples.

CDR3 length equals 15 residues. Germline lookup yields CDR1 LNHDA and CDR2 SQIVND (reference sequence). V lost 6 bases and J lost 0, with 12 bases in between. Original processing methods: Amplified reference gene primers provided the basis for estimating nucleated cell counts. Profiling relied on immunoSEQ multiplex PCR, and the TCRdb table lists in-frame clones only, not all of them. V and J calls and clone size follow that table, whereas D and trimming were derived from the DNA. In the table there are 80,000 or so clones, roughly 89% of which are singletons. Sequenced sample: peripheral blood. The sequence was collected from a man aged 50 to 59 with acute or convalescent COVID-19. The rearrangement joins TRBV19 to TRBJ1-3; D gene ambiguous. The CDR3: CASRSGDSSGNTIYF. The CDR3 DNA sequence: TGTGCCAGTAGGAGCGGGGATTCCTCTGGAAACACCATATATTTT.